The rows below give T cell receptor beta chains drawn from one sample of a study of response to subunit inactivated influenza vaccine. TCRdb ran MiXCR on the RT-PCR reads and lists one entry per CDR3 protein. Among roughly 620,000 distinct CDR3 sequences, about 10% were seen once, and the ten largest hold approximately 11%. The same data also went into a second study, on T cells expressing NK-cell markers.

This specimen consisted of PBMCs from blood, obtained on the day of vaccination. These receptors came from a man aged 45-65 years who received an inactivated influenza vaccine. The CDR3 runs from the conserved cysteine through the conserved F or W. The D gene is left open where the match is weak. Not all rows give a size; the values are once, few, many and, for expanded clones, a class.

TRBD1,-,TRBV24-1,16,TRBJ2-1,CATAPGGTGGQWEQFF,TGTGCCACCGCACCGGGCGGGACAGGGGGCCAGTGGGAGCAGTTCTTC
-,few,TRBV6-1,15,TRBJ2-1,CASSPGRSLVNEQFF,TGTGCCAGCAGCCCCGGGCGTAGCCTCGTCAATGAGCAGTTCTTC
TRBD2,-,TRBV3-1,15,TRBJ2-7,CASSQDEGLDYEQYF,TGTGCCAGCAGCCAAGATGAAGGACTAGACTACGAGCAGTACTTC
-,many,TRBV20-1,13,TRBJ2-7,CSARDPSTYEQYF,TGCAGTGCTAGAGATCCGAGTACCTACGAGCAGTACTTC
-,-,TRBV7-9,15,TRBJ1-4,CASSPSWGQNEKLFF,TGTGCCAGCAGCCCCTCGTGGGGTCAGAATGAAAAACTGTTTTTT
-,-,TRBV5-6,15,TRBJ2-5,CASSSPGWYQETQYF,TGTGCCAGCAGCTCCCCAGGATGGTACCAAGAGACCCAGTACTTC
-,-,TRBV12-3/TRBV12-4,17,TRBJ2-1,CASSLGSGVSNYNEQFF,TGTGCCAGCAGTTTAGGGTCGGGGGTCTCAAACTACAATGAGCAGTTCTTC
TRBD2,many,TRBV2,15,TRBJ2-1,CASSAGLSSYNEQFF,TGTGCCAGCAGTGCGGGACTAAGCTCCTACAATGAGCAGTTCTTC
TRBD1,few,TRBV12-3/TRBV12-4,13,TRBJ2-2,CASSRQGDGELFF,TGTGCCAGCAGTCGACAGGGAGACGGGGAGCTGTTTTTT
TRBD2,-,TRBV6-2/TRBV6-3,14,TRBJ2-3,CASRPKRDIDTQYF,TGTGCCAGCAGACCTAAGCGGGATATAGATACGCAGTATTTT
-,many,TRBV12-3/TRBV12-4,12,TRBJ1-5,CASSPGIESQHF,TGTGCCAGCAGCCCGGGGATCGAGTCCCAGCATTTT
-,few,TRBV12-3/TRBV12-4,13,TRBJ2-1,CASSFVVDNEQFF,TGTGCCAGCAGTTTTGTCGTAGACAATGAGCAGTTCTTC
-,many,TRBV5-1,16,TRBJ1-3,CASSLEGRADGNTIYF,TGCGCCAGCAGCTTGGAAGGCAGGGCCGACGGAAACACCATATATTTT
-,many,TRBV7-9,15,TRBJ2-1,CASSYGILMNNEQFF,TGTGCCAGCAGCTACGGGATTCTGATGAACAATGAGCAGTTCTTC
TRBD1,-,TRBV18,16,TRBJ2-6,CASLQTGSSGANVLTF,TGTGCCAGCTTACAGACAGGGTCCTCTGGGGCCAACGTCCTGACTTTC
-,-,TRBV4-3,14,TRBJ1-2,CASSPREGSYGYTF,TGCGCCAGCAGTCCCCGGGAGGGATCCTATGGCTACACCTTC
-,many,TRBV12-3/TRBV12-4,14,TRBJ1-4,CASSLNRPNEKLFF,TGTGCCAGCAGTTTAAACAGGCCTAATGAAAAACTGTTTTTT
TRBD2,-,TRBV10-2,18,TRBJ2-3,CASSELLASGSSTDTQYF,TGCGCCAGCAGTGAGTTATTGGCTAGCGGTTCTAGCACAGATACGCAGTATTTT
TRBD2,few,TRBV20-1,15,TRBJ2-5,CSAEGYNTGGETQYF,TGCAGTGCCGAGGGTTACAATACGGGGGGAGAGACCCAGTACTTC
-,-,TRBV15,15,TRBJ2-3,CATSFQYLIADTQYF,TGTGCCACCAGTTTCCAGTACCTAATCGCGGATACGCAGTATTTT
TRBD2,-,TRBV6-5,17,TRBJ2-6,CASSYSTGTTGANVLTF,TGTGCCAGCAGTTACTCGACGGGGACTACTGGGGCCAACGTCCTGACTTTC
-,few,TRBV20-1,13,TRBJ1-2,CSARIDTNYGYTF,TGCAGTGCTAGAATAGACACCAACTATGGCTACACCTTC
-,-,TRBV12-3/TRBV12-4,14,TRBJ2-3,CASRFIRGTDTQYF,TGTGCCAGCAGATTCATCAGAGGAACAGATACGCAGTATTTT
-,-,TRBV20-1,13,TRBJ2-3,CSAIFGVTDTQYF,TGCAGTGCTATTTTCGGGGTGACAGATACGCAGTATTTT
-,many,TRBV5-1,14,TRBJ2-2,CASSLVGNTGELFF,TGCGCCAGCAGCTTGGTGGGGAACACCGGGGAGCTGTTTTTT
-,few,TRBV20-1,15,TRBJ2-1,CSARGIGTHHNEQFF,TGCAGTGCTAGAGGTATCGGGACTCACCACAATGAGCAGTTCTTC
-,few,TRBV6-2/TRBV6-3,18,TRBJ2-4,CASSYSHGRVSAKNIQYF,TGTGCCAGCAGTTACTCTCATGGCAGAGTCTCAGCCAAAAACATTCAGTACTTC
TRBD1,-,TRBV10-3,14,TRBJ1-5,CAISSQGAYQPQHF,TGTGCCATCAGCTCCCAGGGGGCATACCAGCCCCAGCATTTT